The rows below give T cell receptor beta chains drawn from one sample of a study of blood T cells in healthy people across ages. Using its own MiXCR run on the 5' RACE reads, TCRdb lists one record per CDR3 protein. The sample carries about 730,000 distinct CDR3 sequences, roughly 43% recorded once. The sample consisted of blood. The source of these receptors is a woman aged 55-70 years in good health. CDR3s include the opening cysteine and the closing phenylalanine or tryptophan. A D gene is named only where the DNA matches it firmly. Where a row states a size, it is once, few, many or the class of an expanded clone; other rows omit it.

>TRBV11-2|few|TRBJ1-2|TRBD1
CASSLDWTGVDGYTF
TGTGCCAGCAGCTTAGATTGGACAGGGGTCGATGGCTACACCTTC
>TRBV20-1|few|TRBJ2-1|TRBD2
CSAFAQREFYNEQFF
TGCAGTGCTTTTGCCCAGCGGGAGTTCTACAATGAGCAGTTCTTC
>TRBV11-3|few|TRBJ2-2|.
CASSLGGFNTGELFF
TGTGCCAGCAGCTTAGGAGGGTTTAACACCGGGGAGCTGTTTTTT
>TRBV28|.|TRBJ2-1|.
CASSVGTANEQFF
TGTGCCAGCAGCGTGGGTACAGCCAATGAGCAGTTCTTC
>TRBV21-1|.|TRBJ2-5|.
CASSKDEILQETQYF
TGTGCCAGCAGCAAAGACGAAATCCTCCAAGAGACCCAGTACTTC
>TRBV30|.|TRBJ1-4|.
CAWSDLPGNSNEKLFF
TGTGCCTGGAGTGACCTTCCAGGGAACAGTAATGAAAAACTGTTTTTT
>TRBV3-1|.|TRBJ1-2|TRBD1
CASSQQPSVGAGTGYGYTF
TGTGCCAGCAGCCAACAGCCCTCGGTCGGAGCCGGGACAGGGTATGGCTACACCTTC
>TRBV20-1|few|TRBJ2-7|TRBD2
CSASGTSGKKPYEQYF
TGCAGTGCTAGCGGGACTAGCGGGAAGAAACCCTACGAGCAGTACTTC
>TRBV2|once|TRBJ2-7|.
CASSRDSNEQYF
TGTGCCAGCAGCCGGGACTCCAATGAGCAGTACTTC
>TRBV9|few|TRBJ2-3|.
CASSVAPSSNDREGTDTQYF
TGTGCCAGCAGCGTAGCGCCCTCGAGTAATGACCGGGAAGGCACAGATACGCAGTATTTT
>TRBV20-1|few|TRBJ1-1|TRBD1
CSARARTGETEAFF
TGCAGTGCTAGAGCAAGAACAGGGGAGACTGAAGCTTTCTTT
>TRBV4-3|few|TRBJ2-2|.
CASSQEGQGELFF
TGCGCCAGCAGCCAAGAAGGACAGGGGGAGCTGTTTTTT
>TRBV7-2|many|TRBJ2-1|.
CASSSDIYYEQFF
TGTGCCAGCAGCTCGGACATCTACTATGAGCAGTTCTTC
>TRBV7-2|few|TRBJ2-1|TRBD2
CASSLVGTSGDNEQFF
TGTGCCAGCAGCTTAGTAGGGACTAGCGGCGACAATGAGCAGTTCTTC
>TRBV6-2/TRBV6-3|.|TRBJ2-7|TRBD2
CVSSGGLAGVEQYF
TGTGTCAGCAGTGGGGGACTAGCGGGAGTCGAGCAGTACTTC
>TRBV20-1|.|TRBJ1-2|.
CSALLTEDYGYTF
TGCAGTGCTCTTCTGACAGAGGACTATGGCTACACCTTC
>TRBV25-1|.|TRBJ2-3|TRBD2
CASSVARLAGGTDTQYF
TGTGCCAGCAGTGTAGCTCGACTAGCGGGGGGCACAGATACGCAGTATTTT
>TRBV10-3|many|TRBJ2-5|.
CAIKGVPEETQYF
TGTGCCATTAAAGGGGTACCCGAAGAGACCCAGTACTTC
>TRBV29-1|once|TRBJ2-3|TRBD2
CSAERDSTDTQYF
TGCAGCGCCGAGCGGGACTCCACAGATACGCAGTATTTT
>TRBV6-2/TRBV6-3|.|TRBJ1-1|.
CASSFTRLRELRTEAFF
TGTGCCAGCAGTTTTACCCGCTTGCGGGAGTTGAGGACTGAAGCTTTCTTT
>TRBV5-6|many|TRBJ2-7|.
CASGGRTYEQYF
TGTGCCAGCGGGGGGCGGACCTACGAGCAGTACTTC
>TRBV7-9|few|TRBJ2-4|.
CASSFNKGLQYF
TGTGCCAGCAGCTTTAATAAGGGACTCCAGTACTTC
>TRBV7-6|.|TRBJ1-2|.
CASSSQQGGYGYTF
TGTGCCAGCAGCTCACAACAGGGTGGCTATGGCTACACCTTC
>TRBV5-6|.|TRBJ2-1|.
CVSSLRGQGSYNEQFF
TGTGTCAGCAGCTTGCGGGGCCAGGGATCCTACAATGAGCAGTTCTTC
>TRBV12-3/TRBV12-4|few|TRBJ1-2|.
CASSFVQNYGYTF
TGTGCCAGCAGTTTTGTTCAAAACTATGGCTACACCTTC
>TRBV4-3|few|TRBJ2-2|TRBD2
CASSQARDYLVPGELFF
TGCGCCAGCAGCCAGGCTCGGGACTACCTAGTACCCGGGGAGCTGTTTTTT
>TRBV6-5|.|TRBJ2-3|.
CASRGSAELDTQYF
TGTGCCAGCAGAGGAAGCGCGGAGTTAGATACGCAGTATTTT
>TRBV28|.|TRBJ2-7|.
CASRRTVEGAVQYF
TGTGCCAGCAGACGTACCGTTGAGGGCGCCGTGCAGTACTTC
>TRBV10-3|.|TRBJ1-1|TRBD1
CAIRIDRDTEAFF
TGTGCCATCAGGATAGACAGGGACACTGAAGCTTTCTTT
>TRBV6-2/TRBV6-3|.|TRBJ2-6|TRBD1
CASSYRTGGAGANVLTF
TGTGCCAGCAGTTACAGGACAGGGGGCGCTGGGGCCAACGTCCTGACTTTC
>TRBV5-1|.|TRBJ1-1|.
CASSLGAVVNTEAFF
TGCGCCAGCAGCTTGGGGGCCGTAGTGAACACTGAAGCTTTCTTT
>TRBV29-1|.|TRBJ2-3|.
CSTRVADTQYF
TGCAGCACACGGGTGGCAGATACGCAGTATTTT
>TRBV7-9|.|TRBJ1-4|.
CAAKGSTNEKLFF
TGTGCCGCGAAGGGGTCAACTAATGAAAAACTGTTTTTT
>TRBV6-2/TRBV6-3|.|TRBJ2-4|.
CASSYSGEGLAKNIQYF
TGTGCCAGCAGTTACTCGGGAGAGGGGTTGGCCAAAAACATTCAGTACTTC
>TRBV10-3|.|TRBJ2-7|TRBD2
CASGGDNEQYF
TGTGCCAGCGGGGGGGACAATGAGCAGTACTTC
>TRBV5-1|.|TRBJ2-5|TRBD2
CAGSLLAGAPEGQYF
TGCGCCGGCAGCTTACTAGCGGGGGCGCCGGAGGGGCAGTACTTC
>TRBV5-1|.|TRBJ2-1|.
CASSEGAGDNEQFF
TGCGCCAGCAGCGAAGGGGCAGGAGACAATGAGCAGTTCTTC
>TRBV6-1|few|TRBJ1-2|TRBD1
CASSAYGQDNYGYTF
TGTGCCAGCAGTGCGTACGGACAGGATAACTATGGCTACACCTTC
>TRBV7-9|few|TRBJ2-7|.
CASSLAQPEQYF
TGTGCCAGCAGCTTAGCACAGCCAGAGCAGTACTTC
>TRBV20-1|.|TRBJ1-1|.
CSARMALEDAEAFF
TGCAGTGCTAGAATGGCCCTCGAAGACGCTGAAGCTTTCTTT
>TRBV7-2|many|TRBJ2-3|.
CASSPNSDTQYF
TGTGCCAGCAGCCCCAATTCAGATACGCAGTATTTT
>TRBV14|.|TRBJ2-1|TRBD2
CASNQLRSGGGLYNEQFF
TGTGCCAGCAACCAGCTCCGTAGCGGGGGGGGCTTATACAATGAGCAGTTCTTC
>TRBV20-1|.|TRBJ1-2|.
CSAVGRLGLGYTF
TGCAGTGCGGTCGGGCGTCTAGGACTTGGCTACACCTTC
>TRBV3-1|many|TRBJ2-7|.
CASSQGTRRYEQYF
TGTGCCAGCAGCCAAGGGACTCGACGCTACGAGCAGTACTTC
>TRBV6-5|.|TRBJ1-1|.
CASSYSEPYAEAFF
TGTGCCAGCAGTTACTCGGAACCGTACGCTGAAGCTTTCTTT
>TRBV2|few|TRBJ2-5|.
CASRLAEVETQYF
TGTGCCAGCAGGCTAGCAGAAGTCGAGACCCAGTACTTC
>TRBV20-1|.|TRBJ1-5|TRBD1
CSAVRDSYSNQPQHF
TGCAGTGCTGTCCGGGACAGTTATAGCAATCAGCCCCAGCATTTT